These 26 T cell receptor beta chains share one sample of origin, sequenced in a study of blood T cells in healthy people across ages. A J-beta primer mix and a sample-barcoded 5' primer were used in a second PCR of roughly 6 to 11 cycles. TCRdb independently ran MiXCR on the 5' RACE reads; one entry per CDR3 protein. The sample lists around 1,000,000 distinct CDR3 sequences; almost 25% were seen once. This sample was also put to use in a study of T cells of mothers and their children.

Sequencing was carried out using blood. The receptor set was obtained from a girl aged 2 to 9 in good health.

This clonotype was seen only a few times. The gene calls are TRBV7-9 and TRBJ1-1; D ambiguous. Trimming took off 7 bases at V and 1 base at J, with 7 bases between the two ends. Germline V gene sequence: CDR1 SEHNR, CDR2 FQNEAQ (reference sequence). The CDR3 has 12 amino acids. This CDR3 is CASTTTNTEAFF. CDR3 in DNA: TGTGCCAGCACTACTACGAACACTGAAGCTTTCTTT.

This clonotype was seen a handful of times. CDR3 coding DNA: TGCAGTGCTAGAGGAGACCTAGGGCCCCAGACCCAGTACTTC. Its protein is CSARGDLGPQTQYF. The chain is built from TRBV20-1 and TRBJ2-5; D unresolved. The V gene's germline CDR1 is DFQATT and CDR2 SNEGSKA (reference sequence). This CDR3 is built from 14 residues. Trimming shortened V by 1 base and J by 6 bases, and 15 bases separated the two germline ends.

In its sample, this clonotype was seen a few times. The chain carries TRBV24-1 and TRBJ2-7; either TRBD1 or TRBD2 may supply D (5 bases each). The tail of the sequence fits TRBJ2-1 better, so the J call may be wrong. CDR3 length: 17 amino acids. CDR1 and CDR2 (germline): KGHDR, SFDVKD. CDR3: CATSDPTVDGGGGEQFF. CDR3 DNA: TGTGCCACCAGTGATCCGACAGTTGACGGAGGAGGAGGTGAGCAGTTCTTC.

This clonotype was observed a few times. CDR3 amino acids: CASSSTPRPSNEQFF. CDR3 DNA: TGCGCCAGCAGCTCCACTCCCAGACCGAGTAATGAGCAGTTCTTC. The V call is TRBV5-1, the J call TRBJ2-1, with D unresolved. V gave up 3 bases and J gave up 7 bases, with 17 bases separating them. CDR3 length: 15 residues. The V gene's germline CDR1 is SGHRS and CDR2 YFSETQ.

The chain combines TRBV7-9 with TRBJ1-1; possibly TRBD1 for D (6 bases). The V gene's germline CDR1 is SEHNR and CDR2 FQNEAQ (reference sequence). The CDR3 loop spans 14 amino acids. Trimming removed 6 bases at V and 4 bases at J, with 15 bases between. CDR3 DNA sequence: TGTGCCAGCAGTCTAACAGGGATGGGCACTGAAGCTTTCTTT. Translating it yields CASSLTGMGTEAFF.

V is TRBV29-1 and J is TRBJ1-4; the D gene is possibly TRBD1 (6 bases). The germline CDR1 and CDR2 sequences are SQVTM and ANQGSEA. The CDR3 is made up of 13 amino acids. V was clipped by 6 bases and J by 3 bases, with 11 bases between them. The CDR3 DNA is TGCAGCGTCAAACAGGGATCTAATGAAAAACTGTTTTTT. It specifies CSVKQGSNEKLFF.

The V call is TRBV7-9, the J call TRBJ2-7; unclear D gene. There are 13 residues in the CDR3. CDR1 SEHNR and CDR2 FQNEAQ come from the germline V gene (reference sequence). Trimming removed 10 bases at V and 0 bases at J, with 13 bases between. CDR3: CATRAGGSYEQYF. CDR3 nucleotides: TGTGCCACCAGAGCCGGCGGCTCCTACGAGCAGTACTTC.

This clonotype appeared a few times. V usage is TRBV11-2 and J usage is TRBJ2-5; 9 bases fit TRBD1. V dropped 3 bases and J dropped 5; count of bases not matched to a gene: 4. The germline gives CDR1 SGHAT, CDR2 FQNNGV. The length of the CDR3 is 14 residues. CDR3 loop: CASSLNRGHETQYF. The DNA for the CDR3 is TGTGCCAGCAGCTTGAACAGGGGGCATGAGACCCAGTACTTC.

This sequence joins TRBV2 and TRBJ2-1; unclear D gene. Germline CDR1 reads SNHLY; CDR2 reads FYNNEI. V was pared by 3 bases and J by 6 bases, with 18 bases between. This CDR3 comprises 16 residues. The CDR3 DNA sequence: TGTGCCAGCAGTGAGTGGTTGGGCGCAAAGGGCAATGAGCAGTTCTTC. Translated, it gives CASSEWLGAKGNEQFF. The full variable domain, completed using reference TRBV2 and TRBJ2-1, is EPEVTQTPSHQVTQMGQEVILRCVPISNHLYFYWYRQILGQKVEFLVSFYNNEISEKSEIFDDQFSVERPDGSNFTLKIRSTKLEDSAMYFCASSEWLGAKGNEQFFGPGTRLTVL.

This clonotype was observed a few times. The chain has TRBV29-1 and TRBJ1-1; D call uncertain. The CDR3 runs to 12 residues. V lost 7 bases and J lost 1, with 10 bases in between. Looked up from germline, CDR1 is SQVTM and CDR2 is ANQGSEA. In nucleotides, the CDR3 is TGCAGCGCGACCCGGGGGAACACTGAAGCTTTCTTT. Translating gives CSATRGNTEAFF. The full variable domain, with the rest looked up from reference TRBV29-1 and TRBJ1-1, is SAVISQKPSRDICQRGTSLTIQCQVDSQVTMMFWYRQQPGQSLTLIATANQGSEATYESGFVIDKFPISRPNLTFSTLTVSNMSPEDSSIYLCSATRGNTEAFFGQGTRLTVV.

J is TRBJ2-5 and V is TRBV20-1; 9 nucleotides agree with TRBD2. Germline CDR1 and CDR2: DFQATT and SNEGSKA (reference sequence). There are 16 residues in the CDR3. With V trimmed by 5 bases and J by 4 bases, 14 bases remained unmatched. CDR3 DNA sequence: TGCAGTGCTTCGTGGACTAGCGCGCGAATGGGAGAGACCCAGTACTTC. It yields the protein CSASWTSARMGETQYF.

The table lists this clonotype with a few counts. V and J are TRBV3-1 and TRBJ2-5; no firm D call. There are 16 residues in the CDR3. Germline assignment: CDR1 LGHDT and CDR2 YNNKEL (reference sequence). Trimming cost V 1 base and J 0 bases, with 12 bases left between them. CDR3 sequence: CASSQGAAIYQETQYF. As DNA, the CDR3 is TGTGCCAGCAGCCAAGGGGCAGCGATCTACCAAGAGACCCAGTACTTC.

This clonotype was seen only a few times. This chain uses TRBV14 with TRBJ2-1; D not certain. CDR1 and CDR2 from the germline V gene are SGHDN and FVKESK. The ends were cut back, 1 base at V and 9 bases at J, with 16 bases in the middle. CDR3 length equals 15 residues. CDR3 nucleotide sequence: TGTGCCAGCAGCCAAGTTATTGGGCAGAAAATTGAGCAGTTCTTC. Its protein is CASSQVIGQKIEQFF.

This clonotype has just a few counts. A read error may produce the germline difference seen at one junction end. The gene calls are TRBV3-1 and TRBJ2-5; TRBD1 matches 7 bases. The CDR3 covers 11 residues. The germline gives CDR1 LGHDT, CDR2 YNNKEL (reference sequence). DNA for the CDR3: TGTGCCAGCAGCCCAGGGGACAGACAATTCTTC. Residues: CASSPGDRQFF.

This clonotype was observed a few times. The gene calls are TRBV11-2 and TRBJ2-5, with TRBD2 matching over 12 bases. The V gene's germline CDR1 is SGHAT and CDR2 FQNNGV. The V and J ends lost 5 bases and 2 bases, in that order; junction bases with no gene match: 6. This CDR3 is 16 amino acids long. The CDR3 bases are TGTGCCAGCAGCCCTGGACTAGCGGGAATTCAAGAGACCCAGTACTTC. The encoded protein is CASSPGLAGIQETQYF.

With respect to this clonotype: At one of its ends the junction is not consistent with the germline gene, which may arise from a read error. The gene calls are TRBV29-1 and TRBJ2-2; D not resolved. This CDR3 has 12 residues. Germline values: CDR1 SQVTM, CDR2 ANQGSEA. CDR3 bases: TGCAGCGTTGACAGAAGACCCGGAGAGCTGTTTTTT. This sequence encodes CSVDRRPGELFF.

This clonotype was observed once. The gene calls are TRBV7-2 and TRBJ1-4; D gene unclear. The germline V and J ends were trimmed by 3 bases and 6 bases, with 8 bases remaining between them. CDR3 length: 13 residues. Germline CDR1 is SGHTA and CDR2 is FQGNSA. The CDR3 reads CASSLWAYEKLFF. For the CDR3, the DNA is TGTGCCAGCAGCTTGTGGGCTTATGAAAAACTGTTTTTT. Together with reference TRBV7-2 and TRBJ1-4, the CDR3 gives the full variable domain: GAGVSQSPSNKVTEKGKDVELRCDPISGHTALYWYRQSLGQGLEFLIYFQGNSAPDKSGLPSDRFSAERTGGSVSTLTIQRTQQEDSAVYLCASSLWAYEKLFFGSGTQLSVL.

This clonotype was counted between two and nine times. The rearrangement links TRBV3-1 to TRBJ2-4; D perhaps matches TRBD1 (5 bases). Germline CDR1 reads LGHDT; CDR2 reads YNNKEL (reference sequence). V was clipped by 1 base and J by 13 bases, with 14 bases between them. This CDR3 region has 13 residues. CDR3 DNA: TGTGCCAGCAGCCAAGGGACAAGAGGCATCCAGTACTTC. It encodes CASSQGTRGIQYF.

The chain employs TRBV7-3 and TRBJ2-3; perhaps TRBD2 as D (6 bases). CDR1 is SGHTA and CDR2 is FQGTGA in the germline V gene. The germline V and J ends were trimmed by 2 bases and 0 bases, with 9 bases remaining between them. The CDR3 extends over 15 amino acids. CDR3 loop: CASSLGGESTDTQYF. The CDR3 region has the DNA TGTGCCAGCAGCTTAGGCGGGGAAAGCACAGATACGCAGTATTTT.

This clonotype was observed a single time. The CDR3 bases are TGTGCCAGCCTGAGCCCTGGGGCCAACGTCCTGACTTTC. It yields the protein CASLSPGANVLTF. The chain couples TRBV7-2 to TRBJ2-6; D unclear. This CDR3 region has 13 residues. Germline V gene sequence: CDR1 SGHTA, CDR2 FQGNSA. The germline V and J ends were trimmed by 8 bases and 2 bases, with 7 bases remaining between them.

This chain connects TRBV4-1 to TRBJ1-6, with D perhaps TRBD1 (6 bases). There are 15 residues in the CDR3. Trimming stripped 7 bases from V and 7 bases from J, with 17 bases between. The germline V gene encodes CDR1 MGHRA and CDR2 YSYEKL. The DNA of the CDR3 is TGCGCCAGCAACAAGCGAGGGGGGGTGAATTCACCCCTCCACTTT. This translates into CASNKRGGVNSPLHF.

The chain couples TRBV5-1 to TRBJ2-5; unclear D gene. CDR1 and CDR2 (germline): SGHRS, YFSETQ. The CDR3 runs 13 residues. With 0 bases removed from V and 10 bases from J, the gap between germline ends came to 13 bases. This CDR3 reads CASSLGQTYDQYF. The CDR3 region has the DNA TGCGCCAGCAGCTTGGGACAAACCTACGACCAGTACTTC.

The V and J genes are TRBV2 and TRBJ2-7, with D unresolved. The CDR3 is 14 residues long. Germline V lookup: CDR1 SNHLY, CDR2 FYNNEI. V was trimmed by 6 bases and J by 7 bases, leaving 19 bases between them. CDR3 nucleotides: TGTGCCAGCAGGCGGTATGGGCCAACCGTTGAGCAGTACTTC. Amino acid sequence: CASRRYGPTVEQYF.

The J gene is TRBJ1-2, the V gene TRBV3-1; no definite D call. V was shortened by 2 bases and J by 4 bases, with 5 bases between the two germline ends. The CDR3 contains 12 residues. Germline V gives CDR1 LGHDT, CDR2 YNNKEL (reference sequence). The CDR3: CASSQKVYGYTF. CDR3 in DNA: TGTGCCAGCAGCCAAAAAGTCTATGGCTACACCTTC.

This chain uses TRBV13 with TRBJ2-3, with 12 nucleotides matching TRBD1. With V trimmed by 5 bases and J by 3 bases, 6 bases remained unmatched. Germline V gene sequence: CDR1 PRHDT, CDR2 FYEKMQ (reference sequence). The CDR3 sequence is 16 residues long. The CDR3 spells CASSTRDRGLTDTQYF. The CDR3 DNA reads TGTGCCAGCAGCACGCGGGACAGGGGGCTTACAGATACGCAGTATTTT.

This clonotype appeared a few times. The chain links TRBV12-3 or TRBV12-4 to TRBJ1-3; 8 bases line up with TRBD1. The CDR3 runs 16 residues. V was pared by 2 bases and J by 6 bases, with 9 bases of the junction left unmatched. CDR3 in amino acids: CASSLSGGAAENTIYF. Here the CDR3 DNA reads TGTGCCAGCAGTTTATCAGGGGGCGCCGCGGAAAACACCATATATTTT.